This TCR beta chain came from a study of identical twins (dated by TCRdb to between 2015 and 2016). At the level of the whole study: To test whether fetal clonotypes persist, the study used deep sequencing on TCR alpha and beta repertoires from monozygotic twins, unrelated adults of various ages, and cord blood. Replicate twin experiments were performed at different times using different library preparation protocols to rule out contamination.

Preparation of the library involved 5' RACE. Sequencing relied on an Illumina HiSeq 2000. Template switching added a universal primer binding site, and the final cDNA carried a unique molecular identifier that allowed TCR cDNA molecules to be counted accurately. First-strand cDNA for TCR alpha and beta chains was synthesized from specific primers in the conserved constant-segment region. To control for contamination, every cDNA library carried two barcodes: a SMART-Mk sample barcode plus Illumina barcodes. Two successive PCR steps introduced TruSeq adapter sequences along with Illumina sample barcodes. Sequencing of the TCR alpha and beta cDNA libraries was done on the Illumina HiSeq platform using custom primers. The published analysis was carried out like this. Raw reads were processed with MiGEC to extract unique molecular identifiers, and MiXCR was used to determine CDR3 positions. Recombination models were inferred per individual with the repgenHMM and IGoR tools using an EM algorithm. Shared clonotypes were analyzed with the tcR package in R, and sharing was normalized by the product of cloneset sizes. Out-of-frame nonproductive sequences were analyzed to study raw recombination free of thymic and clonal selection effects. TCRdb itself trimmed the public reads at Q25 with fastp, ran MiXCR and retained productive beta chains. Each entry merges the rows of one CDR3 protein and shows their most common DNA and genes. Clone size and V and J calls follow TCRdb, not the original study. In this sample the table shows more than 200,000 distinct CDR3 sequences, around 10% of which occur a single time. The ten largest clones capture 5% to 6% of the sample.

All donors were healthy Caucasians. Miltenyi CD45RO+ enrichment and human naive T-cell isolation kits were used to isolate memory (CD45RO+) and naive T cells from PBMC. General conclusions and limits of the study: Out-of-frame TCR alpha sharing in monozygotic twins was systematically underestimated by recombination models, whereas sharing between unrelated individuals was in agreement with the recombination models. Zero-insertion analyses could be partly confounded by invariant T cells such as MAIT and iNKT, though diverse VJ usage argued against such confounding for most clonotypes. In beta out-of-frame sequences, excess twin sharing was weaker, because having fewer shared sequences lowered the signal-to-noise ratio. Compared with coincidental sharing between unrelated individuals, out-of-frame TCR alpha sequences shared between twins showed an excess of sequences with low generation probability. Fewer insertions were carried by abundant cord blood beta clonotypes; a weaker similar trend was observed in young adult naive repertoires, while no such trend was observed in memory repertoires. Because the same donors could not be followed over many years, the conclusions relied on cross-sectional statistical analysis.

The CDR3, cysteine through phenylalanine, is 14 amino acids long. Only CDR3 DNA is held: 42 bases, read in frame from base 1. CDR1 MNHNS and CDR2 SASEGT are derived from the germline V gene. V ends up 6 bases short and J 9 bases short, with an unmatched junction base count of 7. To note about this clonotype: The antigen this receptor binds is unknown. No clone much larger than this one lies a single base away; base qualities are absent.

The rearranged segments are TRBV6-1 and TRBJ1-6; 8 of the junction bases match TRBD1. Sequenced material: memory (CD45RO+) T cells sorted from blood. The label giving this sample's cell subset or site can be read as: CD45RO+ enriched T cells. This receptor was taken from a woman aged 18-29 years in good health. The CDR3 reads CASRPTGEGSPLHF. The nucleotide sequence is TGTGCCAGCAGGCCGACAGGGGAGGGTTCACCCCTCCACTTT.